This is a list of T cell receptor beta chains from one sample in a study of cytomegalovirus exposure and HLA in healthy donors. Some clones are missing from TCRdb's copy, which holds only in-frame ones; the method was immunoSEQ multiplex PCR. The table shows about 120,000 clones, with around 75% occurring only once. Sequencing input: PBMCs. These receptors all stem from a man aged 25-45 years in good health and CMV-seronegative. Both conserved end residues are part of each CDR3. The D gene is left open where the match is weak. Some rows mark clone size as missing; the rest say once, few, many or name a class of expanded clone.

size,D,J,V,CDR3,DNA
once,TRBD1,TRBJ1-3,TRBV6-1,CASSDAGQRSGNTIYF,TGTGCCAGCAGTGACGCGGGACAGCGCTCTGGAAACACCATATATTTT
NA,TRBD1,TRBJ1-2,TRBV19,CASRDRGKGGYTF,TGTGCCAGTAGGGACAGGGGGAAGGGCGGCTACACCTTC
NA,TRBD2,TRBJ2-2,TRBV7-9,CASSSPGLFGELFF,TGTGCCAGCAGCTCTCCGGGACTATTCGGGGAGCTGTTTTTT
NA,NA,TRBJ2-3,TRBV10-1,CASSAGLSTGADTQYF,TGCGCCAGCAGCGCGGGTCTTTCTACGGGGGCAGATACGCAGTATTTT
NA,NA,TRBJ1-6,TRBV28,CASSHRGGNSPLHF,TGTGCCAGCAGCCACCGAGGAGGGAATTCACCCCTCCACTTT
few,NA,TRBJ1-1,TRBV2,CASSEQTNTEAFF,TGTGCCAGCAGTGAGCAGACTAACACTGAAGCTTTCTTT
NA,TRBD1,TRBJ1-6,TRBV10-3,CAISEVGQGALYSPLHF,TGTGCCATCAGTGAGGTGGGACAGGGGGCTCTGTATTCACCCCTCCACTTT
once,TRBD1,TRBJ2-2,TRBV5-5,CASSLGTANTGELFF,TGTGCCAGCAGTCTGGGGACAGCTAACACCGGGGAGCTGTTTTTT
NA,TRBD1,TRBJ2-1,TRBV27,CASSGGQGYNEQFF,TGTGCCAGCAGCGGGGGACAGGGGTACAATGAGCAGTTCTTC
NA,TRBD1,TRBJ2-1,TRBV11-3,CASSLEGQGNNEQFF,TGTGCCAGCAGCTTAGAGGGACAGGGGAACAATGAGCAGTTCTTC
NA,NA,TRBJ2-7,TRBV14,CASSQDLRTDLLGEQYF,TGTGCCAGCAGCCAAGATTTAAGGACAGACTTACTGGGGGAGCAGTACTTC
NA,TRBD2,TRBJ2-1,TRBV29-1,CSVPPAGGLYSYNEQFF,TGCAGCGTCCCCCCAGCGGGGGGCTTATACTCCTACAATGAGCAGTTCTTC
NA,NA,TRBJ2-3,TRBV11-3,CASSSAQGDTQYF,TGTGCCAGCAGCTCAGCCCAGGGAGATACGCAGTATTTT
NA,TRBD1,TRBJ1-2,TRBV5-1,CASSLEPGTANYGYTF,TGCGCCAGCAGCTTGGAGCCCGGGACAGCTAACTATGGCTACACCTTC
once,NA,TRBJ1-3,TRBV28,CASTQRNTGNTIYF,TGTGCCAGCACGCAGCGGAATACTGGAAACACCATATATTTT
few,TRBD1,TRBJ2-3,TRBV4-3,CASSQDGRYRGPSTDTQYF,TGCGCCAGCAGCCAAGATGGGCGATACAGGGGGCCTAGCACAGATACGCAGTATTTT
NA,TRBD1,TRBJ1-1,TRBV6-1,CASRATTGGTEAFF,TGTGCCAGCAGAGCCACGACAGGGGGCACTGAAGCTTTCTTT
NA,NA,TRBJ1-2,TRBV6-5,CASKPADIGFYGYTF,TGTGCCAGCAAGCCCGCGGACATCGGATTCTATGGCTACACCTTC
once,TRBD2,TRBJ2-1,TRBV7-2,CASSLGASGGAGYEQFF,TGTGCCAGCAGCTTAGGGGCTAGCGGGGGGGCTGGGTATGAGCAGTTCTTC
NA,NA,TRBJ2-5,TRBV30,CAWNGQPKETQYF,TGTGCCTGGAACGGACAGCCTAAAGAGACCCAGTACTTC
NA,NA,TRBJ2-7,TRBV10-3,CAISESPGYEQYF,TGTGCCATCAGTGAGTCCCCGGGCTACGAGCAGTACTTC
NA,NA,TRBJ2-7,TRBV13,CASSLGGGGAPYEQYF,TGTGCCAGCAGCTTAGGAGGGGGGGGCGCACCCTACGAGCAGTACTTC
NA,NA,TRBJ1-4,TRBV28,CASSLDAGSREKLFF,TGTGCCAGCAGTTTGGATGCAGGGTCAAGGGAAAAACTGTTTTTT
NA,NA,TRBJ2-6,TRBV7-6,CASLNPGLSSGANVLTF,TGTGCCAGCTTAAATCCGGGACTCTCGTCTGGGGCCAACGTCCTGACTTTC
NA,TRBD1,TRBJ2-7,TRBV11-2,CASSSGGYYEQYF,TGTGCCAGCAGCTCAGGGGGCTACTACGAGCAGTACTTC
NA,TRBD1,TRBJ1-6,TRBV7-2,CASSPPGQGGSPLHF,TGTGCCAGCAGCCCCCCGGGACAGGGCGGTTCACCCCTCCACTTT
NA,NA,TRBJ2-7,TRBV7-9,CSSSPDQGRRPYEQYF,TGTTCCAGCAGCCCCGACCAAGGACGGAGGCCCTACGAGCAGTACTTC
NA,TRBD1,TRBJ2-1,TRBV28,CASSLRRGQYHEQFF,TGTGCCAGCAGTTTGAGAAGGGGGCAGTATCATGAGCAGTTCTTC
NA,TRBD2,TRBJ2-7,TRBV2,CASSPSGLARTYEQYF,TGTGCCAGCAGTCCTTCTGGACTAGCGCGCACCTACGAGCAGTACTTC
NA,NA,TRBJ2-7,TRBV7-2,CASSLAGSRGASYEQYF,TGTGCCAGCAGCTTAGCGGGTTCACGGGGGGCGAGCTACGAGCAGTACTTC
NA,TRBD1,TRBJ1-6,TRBV5-4,CASSLVTGGFNSPLHF,TGTGCCAGCAGCTTGGTTACAGGGGGCTTTAATTCACCCCTCCACTTT
few,TRBD2,TRBJ2-7,TRBV7-9,CASSSGLAGAYEQYF,TGTGCCAGCAGCTCTGGACTAGCGGGGGCCTACGAGCAGTACTTC
NA,NA,TRBJ1-1,TRBV2,CASSPVGGGMNTEAFF,TGTGCCAGCAGTCCCGTCGGGGGGGGCATGAACACTGAAGCTTTCTTT
NA,NA,TRBJ2-5,TRBV11-2,CASSPRLEQYF,TGTGCCAGCAGCCCCCGGCTAGAGCAGTACTTC
NA,NA,TRBJ2-3,TRBV7-9,CASSSPTGQTQYF,TGTGCCAGCAGCTCCCCGACGGGTCAAACGCAGTATTTT
NA,TRBD2,TRBJ2-3,TRBV2,CASSLAGTDTQYF,TGTGCCAGCAGTTTAGCGGGGACAGATACGCAGTATTTT
NA,NA,TRBJ1-6,TRBV7-2,CASSQKYNSPLHF,TGTGCCAGCAGCCAGAAGTATAATTCACCCCTCCACTTT
once,NA,TRBJ1-5,TRBV7-9,CASSPLPDSNQPQHF,TGTGCCAGCAGCCCTCTCCCGGACTCCAATCAGCCCCAGCATTTT
few,NA,TRBJ1-2,TRBV6-6,CASSRGYGYTF,TGTGCCAGCAGTCGGGGCTATGGCTACACCTTC
once,TRBD1,TRBJ2-7,TRBV10-1,CASSGNRGPSYEQYF,TGCGCCAGCAGTGGTAACAGGGGTCCCTCCTACGAGCAGTACTTC
NA,TRBD1,TRBJ1-4,TRBV7-2,CASSFTGDEKLFF,TGTGCCAGCAGCTTCACAGGGGACGAAAAACTGTTTTTT
NA,TRBD1,TRBJ1-1,TRBV27,CASSRIPGQGANTEAFF,TGTGCCAGCAGTCGTATCCCGGGACAGGGGGCGAACACTGAAGCTTTCTTT
NA,NA,TRBJ2-3,TRBV9,CASSVAPSTDTQYF,TGTGCCAGCAGCGTAGCTCCTAGCACAGATACGCAGTATTTT
NA,NA,TRBJ1-2,TRBV6-6,CASSLGGTGYTF,TGTGCCAGCAGTTTAGGCGGCACTGGCTACACCTTC
NA,TRBD2,TRBJ2-3,TRBV7-9,CASSYLAGVGNTQYF,TGTGCCAGCAGCTACCTAGCGGGGGTTGGCAATACGCAGTATTTT
few,TRBD1,TRBJ1-2,TRBV19,CASRQWGTGGSGYTF,TGTGCCAGTAGACAGTGGGGGACAGGGGGCTCTGGCTACACCTTC
NA,NA,TRBJ1-5,TRBV28,CASSPTGPGQDQPQHF,TGTGCCAGCAGCCCGACAGGTCCGGGGCAGGATCAGCCCCAGCATTTT
NA,TRBD2,TRBJ2-7,TRBV5-4,CASSLAGGRNEQYF,TGTGCCAGCAGCCTAGCGGGGGGAAGGAACGAGCAGTACTTC
NA,NA,TRBJ2-3,TRBV11-2,CASSLGEAGDTQYF,TGTGCCAGCAGCTTAGGGGAGGCTGGGGATACGCAGTATTTT
NA,TRBD2,TRBJ2-1,TRBV7-9,CASSLRGGLNEQFF,TGTGCCAGCAGCTTACGGGGGGGGCTTAATGAGCAGTTCTTC
NA,NA,TRBJ2-7,TRBV27,CASSLSGSSYEQYF,TGTGCCAGCAGTTTATCCGGGAGCTCCTACGAGCAGTACTTC
NA,TRBD2,TRBJ2-1,TRBV7-2,CASSLGGAGGEQFF,TGTGCCAGCAGCTTAGGGGGGGCGGGAGGTGAGCAGTTCTTC
few,TRBD1,TRBJ2-2,TRBV18,CASSPITGERGELFF,TGTGCCAGCTCCCCCATTACAGGGGAGCGCGGGGAGCTGTTTTTT
NA,NA,TRBJ2-4,TRBV2,CASRETGLLAKNIQYF,TGTGCCAGCAGGGAAACAGGTCTACTAGCCAAAAACATTCAGTACTTC
once,TRBD1,TRBJ2-2,TRBV9,CASSASGTGGWTGELFF,TGTGCCAGCAGCGCGAGTGGGACAGGGGGCTGGACCGGGGAGCTGTTTTTT
NA,TRBD1,TRBJ2-7,TRBV27,CASSLSGTVVDEQYF,TGTGCCAGCAGTTTATCGGGGACAGTAGTCGACGAGCAGTACTTC
NA,TRBD1,TRBJ2-1,TRBV7-9,CASSPRGRQGAAYNEQFF,TGTGCCAGCAGCCCAAGGGGCCGACAGGGGGCAGCCTACAATGAGCAGTTCTTC
few,TRBD1,TRBJ1-5,TRBV5-1,CASSLGGGDQPQHF,TGCGCCAGCAGCTTGGGAGGGGGCGATCAGCCCCAGCATTTT